Listed below are T cell receptor beta chains from one sample, sequenced in a study of cytomegalovirus exposure and HLA in healthy donors. Measured with immunoSEQ multiplex PCR; TCRdb has only the in-frame clones, and not every one. The table has some 100,000 clones, roughly 80% seen once. The specimen sequenced was PBMCs. These receptors were collected from a girl aged 2-15 years in good health and CMV-seropositive. CDR3s include the opening cysteine and the closing phenylalanine or tryptophan. Fields, in order: D gene, clone size, J gene, V gene, CDR3 DNA, CDR3 protein. A D gene is named only where the DNA matches it firmly. Clone size is shown for a subset of rows, as once, few, many or a class of expanded clone.

>-|-|TRBJ1-1|TRBV6-5
TGTGCCAGCAGTTACTCACCCTATGGGGCTAACACTGAAGCTTTCTTT
CASSYSPYGANTEAFF
>TRBD2|-|TRBJ2-2|TRBV7-6
TGTGCCAGCAGCTCCCGCTCCTCGTCCACCGGACTAGCGGGTTCGGGGGAGCTGTTTTTT
CASSSRSSSTGLAGSGELFF
>TRBD2|-|TRBJ2-7|TRBV7-2
TGTGCCAGCAGCTTAGTTGCTAGCGGGAGTTACGAGCAGTACTTC
CASSLVASGSYEQYF
>TRBD1|few|TRBJ2-3|TRBV19
TGTGCCAGTAGGGACAGGGCGGCGGATACGCAGTATTTT
CASRDRAADTQYF
>TRBD1|-|TRBJ2-7|TRBV25-1
TGTGCCAGCAGTAACCAGGACAGGAACTACGAGCAGTACTTC
CASSNQDRNYEQYF
>-|-|TRBJ1-5|TRBV7-2
TGTGCCAGCAGCTTAACAGGGCCCAATCAGCCCCAGCATTTT
CASSLTGPNQPQHF
>-|-|TRBJ2-5|TRBV4-2
TGTGCCAGCAGCCAGGAGGAATGGGAGACCCAGTACTTC
CASSQEEWETQYF
>TRBD1|-|TRBJ1-2|TRBV10-3
TGTGCCATCAGAAAGACAGGGTATGGCTACACCTTC
CAIRKTGYGYTF
>-|-|TRBJ1-1|TRBV6-5
TGTGCCAGCAGCGAGAGGGGGGGTAACACTGAAGCTTTCTTT
CASSERGGNTEAFF
>-|-|TRBJ2-7|TRBV4-3
TGCGCCAGCAGCCAAGATTCAGTCGCGACTACTCTAAGGCGGCAGTACTTC
CASSQDSVATTLRRQYF
>-|-|TRBJ1-3|TRBV4-1
TGCGCCAGCAGCCAAGAAAACACAGGGTCTGGAAACACCATATATTTT
CASSQENTGSGNTIYF
>-|-|TRBJ2-1|TRBV19
TGTGCCAGTACACTAGGGCCATACAATGAGCAGTTCTTC
CASTLGPYNEQFF
>-|-|TRBJ1-1|TRBV5-4
TGTGCCAGCAGCCCTGAAAGGGGCGCCGCTACTGAAGCTTTCTTT
CASSPERGAATEAFF
>-|-|TRBJ1-3|TRBV28
TGTGCCAGCAGTTTAGGCGGGACTGGAAACACCATATATTTT
CASSLGGTGNTIYF
>TRBD1|-|TRBJ2-7|TRBV18
TGTGCCAGCTCATTACAGGGGAAGCAGTACTTC
CASSLQGKQYF
>-|-|TRBJ2-7|TRBV30
TGTGCCTGGAGGCCCAGGGTGGGGATTTCCTACGAGCAGTACTTC
CAWRPRVGISYEQYF